This TCR beta chain was identified during a study of blood T cell repertoires in COVID-19. On the study more broadly: There were acute and convalescent COVID-19 samples, and they came from the United States, Italy and Spain.

Per the original data handling: Reference gene primer amplification in the assay estimated nucleated cell counts. TCRdb's table, derived via immunoSEQ multiplex PCR, lists solely in-frame clones and lacks some. V, J and clone size are those of that table, while D and trimming were read from the DNA. The sample contains roughly 260,000 clones, roughly 84% of which appear only once. Germline CDR1 reads SGHVS; CDR2 reads FQNEAQ. The ends were cut back, 3 bases at V and 8 bases at J, with 17 bases in the middle. The length of the CDR3 is 15 residues. This TCR derives from a woman aged 18 to 35 with acute or convalescent COVID-19. The gene calls are TRBV7-8 and TRBJ2-1; tentatively, D is TRBD2 (6 bases). Material: peripheral blood. The CDR3 DNA is TGTGCCAGCAGCTTTGGGGACTCCTTAAGGGATGAGCAGTTCTTC. The encoded protein is CASSFGDSLRDEQFF.